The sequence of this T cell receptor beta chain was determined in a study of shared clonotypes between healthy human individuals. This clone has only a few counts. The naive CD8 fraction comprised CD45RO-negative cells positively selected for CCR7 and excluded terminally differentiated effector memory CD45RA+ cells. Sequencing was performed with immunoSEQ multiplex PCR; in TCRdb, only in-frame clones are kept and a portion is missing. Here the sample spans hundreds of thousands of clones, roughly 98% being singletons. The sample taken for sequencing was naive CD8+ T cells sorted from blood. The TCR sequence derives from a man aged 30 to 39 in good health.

CDR3 protein: CASSSPTGANTEAFF. The CDR3 DNA is TGTGCCAGCAGCTCCCCGACAGGGGCGAACACTGAAGCTTTCTTT. The V call is TRBV11-2, the J call TRBJ1-1; 8 nucleotides agree with TRBD1. With 4 bases clipped from V and 1 base from J, the junction kept 5 bases outside the gene matches. Germline V CDR1 and CDR2: SGHAT, FQNNGV. This CDR3 contains 15 residues. Complete variable domain (other parts from reference TRBV11-2 and TRBJ1-1): EAGVAQSPRYKIIEKRQSVAFWCNPISGHATLYWYQQILGQGPKLLIQFQNNGVVDDSQLPKDRFSAERLKGVDSTLKIQPAKLEDSAVYLCASSSPTGANTEAFFGQGTRLTVV.